The present entry profiles one T cell receptor (beta chain) with its context. Measured with immunoSEQ multiplex PCR; TCRdb has only the in-frame clones, and not every one. The sample holds over 150,000 clones, around 85% seen once. The entry originates in a study of blood T cell repertoires in COVID-19. V lost 0 bases and J 4 bases, leaving 8 bases between the germline ends. The germline V gene has CDR1 SGHRS and CDR2 YFSETQ. The CDR3 covers 15 residues. This chain joins TRBV5-1 and TRBJ1-6; D is possibly TRBD1 (5 bases). Source material: PBMCs or T cells enriched from blood (not recorded which). The clonotype was recovered from a man aged 40-50 years who had recovered from COVID-19. The CDR3 loop reads CASSLGPGYNSPLHF. In nucleotides, the CDR3 is TGCGCCAGCAGCTTGGGGCCAGGGTATAATTCACCCCTCCACTTT.